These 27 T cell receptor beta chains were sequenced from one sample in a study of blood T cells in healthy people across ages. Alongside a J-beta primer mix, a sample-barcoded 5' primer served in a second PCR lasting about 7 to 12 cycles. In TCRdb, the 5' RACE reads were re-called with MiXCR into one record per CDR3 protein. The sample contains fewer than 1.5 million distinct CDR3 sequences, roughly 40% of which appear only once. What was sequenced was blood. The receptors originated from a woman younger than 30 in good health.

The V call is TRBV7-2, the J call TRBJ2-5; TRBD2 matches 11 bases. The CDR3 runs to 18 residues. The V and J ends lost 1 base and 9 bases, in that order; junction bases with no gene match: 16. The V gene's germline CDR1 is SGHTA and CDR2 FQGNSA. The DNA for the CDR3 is TGTGCCAGCAGCTTAGTACTAGCGGGGGCCTCCAGCCGGGAGGCCCAGTACTTC. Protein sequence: CASSLVLAGASSREAQYF. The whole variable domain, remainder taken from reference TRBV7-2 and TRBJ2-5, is GAGVSQSPSNKVTEKGKDVELRCDPISGHTALYWYRQSLGQGLEFLIYFQGNSAPDKSGLPSDRFSAERTGGSVSTLTIQRTQQEDSAVYLCASSLVLAGASSREAQYFGPGTRLLVL.

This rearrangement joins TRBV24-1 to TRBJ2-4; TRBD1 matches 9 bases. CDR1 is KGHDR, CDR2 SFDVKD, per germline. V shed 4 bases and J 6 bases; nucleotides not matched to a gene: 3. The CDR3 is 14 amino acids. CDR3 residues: CATSEGQGGNIQYF. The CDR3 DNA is TGTGCCACCAGTGAGGGACAGGGAGGAAACATTCAGTACTTC.

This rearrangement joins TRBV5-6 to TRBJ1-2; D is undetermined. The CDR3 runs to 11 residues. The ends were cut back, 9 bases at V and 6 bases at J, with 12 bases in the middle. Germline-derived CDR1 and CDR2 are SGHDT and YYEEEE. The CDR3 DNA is TGTGCCACAACGGGCGCGGATGGCTACACCTTC. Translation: CATTGADGYTF.

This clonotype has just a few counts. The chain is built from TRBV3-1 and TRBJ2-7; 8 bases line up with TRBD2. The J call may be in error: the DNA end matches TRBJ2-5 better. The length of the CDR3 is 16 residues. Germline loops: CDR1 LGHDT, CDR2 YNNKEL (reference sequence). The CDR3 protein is CASSQDVAGLEETQYF. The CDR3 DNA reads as TGTGCCAGCAGCCAAGATGTAGCGGGGCTAGAAGAGACCCAGTACTTC.

CDR3 sequence: CSVVIGTSGLTAKNIQYF. CDR3 in DNA: TGCAGCGTTGTAATAGGGACTAGCGGGTTAACGGCCAAAAACATTCAGTACTTC. The chain links TRBV29-1 to TRBJ2-4, with 12 positions matching TRBD2. V dropped 4 bases and J dropped 1; count of bases not matched to a gene: 11. The length of the CDR3 is 18 residues. Germline lookup yields CDR1 SQVTM and CDR2 ANQGSEA. The whole variable domain, filled in from reference TRBV29-1 and TRBJ2-4, reads SAVISQKPSRDICQRGTSLTIQCQVDSQVTMMFWYRQQPGQSLTLIATANQGSEATYESGFVIDKFPISRPNLTFSTLTVSNMSPEDSSIYLCSVVIGTSGLTAKNIQYFGAGTRLSVL.

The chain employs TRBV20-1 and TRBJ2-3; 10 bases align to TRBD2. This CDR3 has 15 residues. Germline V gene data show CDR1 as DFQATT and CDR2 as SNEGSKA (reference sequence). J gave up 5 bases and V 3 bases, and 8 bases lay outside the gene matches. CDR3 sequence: CSARERGGSIDTQYF. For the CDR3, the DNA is TGCAGTGCTAGGGAGCGGGGGGGCTCGATAGATACGCAGTATTTT.

The DNA of the CDR3 is TGTGCCAGCACCCAGGGAGGAAAAGCTTTCTTT. Translated: CASTQGGKAFF. The chain is built from TRBV6-5 and TRBJ1-1, with TRBD1 as a possible D gene (5 bases). The V gene's germline CDR1 is MNHEY and CDR2 SVGAGI. The CDR3 extends over 11 amino acids. V lost 7 bases and J 9 bases, leaving 12 bases between the germline ends.

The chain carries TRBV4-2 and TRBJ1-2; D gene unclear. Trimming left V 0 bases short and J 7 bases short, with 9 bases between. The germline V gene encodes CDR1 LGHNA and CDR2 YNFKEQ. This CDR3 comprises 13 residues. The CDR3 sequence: CASSQDSSGGYTF. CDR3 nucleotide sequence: TGTGCCAGCAGCCAAGATTCCTCTGGTGGCTACACCTTC.

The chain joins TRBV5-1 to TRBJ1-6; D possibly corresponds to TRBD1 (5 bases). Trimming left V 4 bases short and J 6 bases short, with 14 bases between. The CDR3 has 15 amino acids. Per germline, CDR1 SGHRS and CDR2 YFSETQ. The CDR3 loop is CASSATTDINSPLHF. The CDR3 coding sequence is TGCGCCAGCAGCGCGACGACAGATATTAATTCACCCCTCCACTTT.

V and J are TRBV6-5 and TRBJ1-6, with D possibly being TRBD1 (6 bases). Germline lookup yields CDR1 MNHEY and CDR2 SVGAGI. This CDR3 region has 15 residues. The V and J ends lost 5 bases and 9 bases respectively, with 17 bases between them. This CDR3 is CASSGPGGRVSPLHF. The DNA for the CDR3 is TGTGCCAGCAGTGGCCCCGGGGGGCGGGTTTCACCCCTCCACTTT.

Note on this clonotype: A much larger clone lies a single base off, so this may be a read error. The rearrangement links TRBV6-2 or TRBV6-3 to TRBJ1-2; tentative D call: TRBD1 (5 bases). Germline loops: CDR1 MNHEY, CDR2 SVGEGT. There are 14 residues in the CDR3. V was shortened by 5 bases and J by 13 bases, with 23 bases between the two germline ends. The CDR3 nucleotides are TGTGCCAGCAGTGACAGTGGTCGGGTTCTGTCCTGCACCTTC. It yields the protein CASSDSGRVLSCTF.

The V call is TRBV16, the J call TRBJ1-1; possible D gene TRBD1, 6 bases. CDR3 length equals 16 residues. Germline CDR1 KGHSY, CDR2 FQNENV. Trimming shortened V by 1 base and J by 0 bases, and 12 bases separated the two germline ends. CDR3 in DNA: TGTGCCAGCAGCCAATTTCCAGGGGCGGTGAACACTGAAGCTTTCTTT. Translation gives CASSQFPGAVNTEAFF.

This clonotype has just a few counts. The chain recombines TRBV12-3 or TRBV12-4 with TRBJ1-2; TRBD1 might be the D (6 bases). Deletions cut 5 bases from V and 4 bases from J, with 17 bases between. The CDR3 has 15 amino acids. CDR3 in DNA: TGTGCCAGCAGTCTGGGACAACTGGCGATCTATGGCTACACCTTC. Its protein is CASSLGQLAIYGYTF.

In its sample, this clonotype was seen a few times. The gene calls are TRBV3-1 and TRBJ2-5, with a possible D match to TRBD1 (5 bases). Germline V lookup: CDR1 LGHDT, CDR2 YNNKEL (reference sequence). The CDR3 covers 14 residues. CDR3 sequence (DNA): TGTGCGACGACCGGAAGAGACAGATCGGAGACCCAGTACTTC. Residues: CATTGRDRSETQYF.

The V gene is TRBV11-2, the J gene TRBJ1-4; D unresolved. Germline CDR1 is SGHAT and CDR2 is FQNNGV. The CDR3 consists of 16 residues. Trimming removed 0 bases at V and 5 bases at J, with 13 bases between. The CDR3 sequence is CASSLDQSLTNEKLFF. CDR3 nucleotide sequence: TGTGCCAGCAGCTTAGATCAAAGCCTTACGAATGAAAAACTGTTTTTT.

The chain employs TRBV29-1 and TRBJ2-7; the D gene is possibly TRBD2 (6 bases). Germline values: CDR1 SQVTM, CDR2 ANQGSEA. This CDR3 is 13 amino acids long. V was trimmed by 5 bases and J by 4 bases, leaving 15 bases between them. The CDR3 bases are TGCAGCGTTAAGCGGCGGGGATCTTACGAGCAGTACTTC. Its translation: CSVKRRGSYEQYF.

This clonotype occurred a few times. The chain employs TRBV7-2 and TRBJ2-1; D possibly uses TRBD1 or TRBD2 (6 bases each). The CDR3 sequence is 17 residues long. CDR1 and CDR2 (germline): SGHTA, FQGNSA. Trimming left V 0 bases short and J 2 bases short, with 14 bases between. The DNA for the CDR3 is TGTGCCAGCAGCTTAGCGCTAGGAGGGGGAGCCTACAATGAGCAGTTCTTC. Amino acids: CASSLALGGGAYNEQFF. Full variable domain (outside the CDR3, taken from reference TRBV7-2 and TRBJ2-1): GAGVSQSPSNKVTEKGKDVELRCDPISGHTALYWYRQSLGQGLEFLIYFQGNSAPDKSGLPSDRFSAERTGGSVSTLTIQRTQQEDSAVYLCASSLALGGGAYNEQFFGPGTRLTVL.

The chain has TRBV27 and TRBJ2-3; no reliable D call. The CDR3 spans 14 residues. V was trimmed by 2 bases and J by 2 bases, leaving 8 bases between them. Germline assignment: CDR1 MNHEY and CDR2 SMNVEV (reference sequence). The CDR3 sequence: CASSLGYFTDTQYF. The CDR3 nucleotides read TGTGCCAGCAGTTTAGGTTACTTCACAGATACGCAGTATTTT.

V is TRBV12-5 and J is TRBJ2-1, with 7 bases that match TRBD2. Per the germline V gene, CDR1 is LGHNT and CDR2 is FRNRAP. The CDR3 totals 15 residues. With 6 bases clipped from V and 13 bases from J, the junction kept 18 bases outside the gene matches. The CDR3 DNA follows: TGTGCTAGTGGAACGAACCCAGGGTCGCGGGAGACCCAGTTCTTC. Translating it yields CASGTNPGSRETQFF. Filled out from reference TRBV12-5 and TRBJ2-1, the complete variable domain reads DARVTQTPRHKVTEMGQEVTMRCQPILGHNTVFWYRQTMMQGLELLAYFRNRAPLDDSGMPKDRFSAEMPDATLATLKIQPSEPRDSAVYFCASGTNPGSRETQFFGPGTRLTVL.

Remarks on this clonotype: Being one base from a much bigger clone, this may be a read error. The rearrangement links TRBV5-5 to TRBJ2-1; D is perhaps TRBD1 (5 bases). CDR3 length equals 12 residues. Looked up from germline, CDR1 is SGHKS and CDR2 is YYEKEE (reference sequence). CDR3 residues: CASSLWQTEQVF. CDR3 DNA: TGTGCCAGCAGCTTGTGGCAGACAGAGCAGGTCTTC.

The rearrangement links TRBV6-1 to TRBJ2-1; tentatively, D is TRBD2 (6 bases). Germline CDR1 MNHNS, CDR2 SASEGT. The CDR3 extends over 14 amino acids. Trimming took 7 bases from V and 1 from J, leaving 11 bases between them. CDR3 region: CASNPEGSYNEQFF. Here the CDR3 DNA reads TGTGCCAGCAATCCGGAGGGGTCCTACAATGAGCAGTTCTTC.

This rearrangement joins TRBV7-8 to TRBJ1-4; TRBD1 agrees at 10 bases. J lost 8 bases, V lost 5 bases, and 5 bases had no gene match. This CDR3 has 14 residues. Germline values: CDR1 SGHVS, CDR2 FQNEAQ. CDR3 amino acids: CASSLGTGAEKLFF. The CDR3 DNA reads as TGTGCCAGCAGCCTCGGGACAGGGGCCGAAAAACTGTTTTTT.

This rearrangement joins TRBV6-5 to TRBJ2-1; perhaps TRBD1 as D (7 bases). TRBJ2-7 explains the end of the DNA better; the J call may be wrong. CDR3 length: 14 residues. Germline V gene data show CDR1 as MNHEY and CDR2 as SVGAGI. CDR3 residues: CASWRDSSYDEQYF. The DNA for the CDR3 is TGTGCCAGTTGGCGGGACAGCTCCTACGATGAGCAGTACTTC.

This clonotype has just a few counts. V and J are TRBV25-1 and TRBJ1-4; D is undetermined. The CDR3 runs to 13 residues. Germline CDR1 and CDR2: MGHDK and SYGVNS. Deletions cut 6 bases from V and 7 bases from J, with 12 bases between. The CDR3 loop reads CASSVGGGEKLFF. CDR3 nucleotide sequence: TGTGCCAGCAGCGTGGGAGGCGGTGAAAAACTGTTTTTT.

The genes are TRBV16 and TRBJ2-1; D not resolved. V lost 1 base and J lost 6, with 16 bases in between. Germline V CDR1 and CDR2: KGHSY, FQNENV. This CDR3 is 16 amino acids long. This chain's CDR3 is CASSQFGSDLVNEQFF. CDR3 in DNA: TGTGCCAGCAGCCAATTCGGCAGCGATCTTGTCAATGAGCAGTTCTTC.

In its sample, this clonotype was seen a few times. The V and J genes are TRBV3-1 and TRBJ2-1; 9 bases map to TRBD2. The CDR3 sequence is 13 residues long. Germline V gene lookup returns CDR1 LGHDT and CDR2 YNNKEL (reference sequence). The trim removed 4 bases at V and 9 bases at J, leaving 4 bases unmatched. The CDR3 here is CASSRGGASEQFF. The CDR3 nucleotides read TGTGCCAGCAGCCGCGGGGGGGCAAGTGAGCAGTTCTTC.

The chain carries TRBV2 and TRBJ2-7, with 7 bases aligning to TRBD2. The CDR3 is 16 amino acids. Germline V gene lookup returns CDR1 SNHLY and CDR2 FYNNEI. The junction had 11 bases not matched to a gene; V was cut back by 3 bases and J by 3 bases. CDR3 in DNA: TGTGCCAGCAGTGATGGCGAGGGCGGGAGAAACTACGAGCAGTACTTC. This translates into CASSDGEGGRNYEQYF.